These T cell receptor beta chains were read from a single sample in a study of blood T cells in healthy people across ages. TCRdb processed the 5' RACE reads anew with MiXCR; each CDR3 protein has one entry. The sample carries 650,000 to 1,000,000 distinct CDR3 sequences, 30% to 45% recorded once. What was sequenced was blood. The source of these receptors is a man between 18 and 35 years old in good health. The CDR3 runs from the conserved cysteine through the conserved F or W. D genes are given only for firm matches. Clone sizes are given selectively: once, few, many, or a class where the clone is expanded.

few,TRBJ1-3,TRBV7-2,-,CASSLAHPGAGNTIYF,TGTGCCAGCAGCTTAGCTCACCCGGGGGCCGGAAACACCATATATTTT
few,TRBJ2-5,TRBV11-2,-,CASSLVGGIETQYF,TGTGCCAGCAGCTTAGTGGGCGGTATCGAGACCCAGTACTTC
-,TRBJ2-1,TRBV20-1,TRBD2,CSASGLAGTNEQFF,TGCAGTGCTAGTGGGCTAGCGGGGACCAATGAGCAGTTCTTC
-,TRBJ1-1,TRBV20-1,-,CSVRDREVRTEAFF,TGCAGTGTTAGAGATCGCGAGGTTCGCACTGAAGCTTTCTTT
few,TRBJ2-4,TRBV7-2,-,CASSLAIFGGGNIQYF,TGTGCCAGCAGCTTAGCGATTTTTGGGGGTGGGAACATTCAGTACTTC
-,TRBJ2-7,TRBV25-1,-,CASSEYDELNEQYF,TGTGCCAGCAGTGAATATGACGAGTTGAATGAGCAGTACTTC
-,TRBJ2-3,TRBV7-8,-,CASSRGREDTQYF,TGTGCCAGCAGCAGGGGGAGGGAGGATACGCAGTATTTT
few,TRBJ2-5,TRBV3-1,-,CASSLSGDTLETQYF,TGTGCCAGCAGCCTTAGTGGGGATACCTTAGAGACCCAGTACTTC
-,TRBJ2-1,TRBV18,TRBD2,CASSLTSGSSYNEQFF,TGTGCCAGCTCCTTGACTAGCGGGAGCTCCTACAATGAGCAGTTCTTC
-,TRBJ1-4,TRBV18,-,CASSPLSLASGTSEKLFF,TGTGCCAGCTCACCACTTTCATTAGCTTCCGGGACGAGTGAAAAACTGTTTTTT
many,TRBJ1-2,TRBV7-9,-,CASSLEGANYGYTF,TGTGCCAGCAGCTTAGAGGGTGCGAACTATGGCTACACCTTC
few,TRBJ1-4,TRBV12-3/TRBV12-4,-,CASSPTNRYNEKLFF,TGTGCCAGCAGCCCAACTAATCGATATAATGAAAAACTGTTTTTT
-,TRBJ2-7,TRBV7-2,TRBD2,CASSFKTSGRALNYEQYF,TGTGCCAGCAGCTTTAAGACTAGCGGGAGGGCCCTCAACTACGAGCAGTACTTC
-,TRBJ1-6,TRBV28,-,CASSPGGRANSPLHF,TGTGCCAGCAGCCCCGGTGGCAGGGCGAATTCACCCCTCCACTTT
-,TRBJ2-3,TRBV15,TRBD2,CATSSPLRGGTQYF,TGTGCCACCAGCAGCCCTCTGAGGGGAGGGACGCAGTATTTT
-,TRBJ1-1,TRBV2,TRBD1,CASSETDRSNAEAFF,TGTGCCAGCAGCGAAACGGACAGGAGTAACGCTGAAGCTTTCTTT
-,TRBJ2-2,TRBV4-2,-,CASSGRGVVVTGELFF,TGTGCCAGCAGCGGAAGAGGGGTAGTGGTCACCGGGGAGCTGTTTTTT
many,TRBJ2-3,TRBV13,-,CASTDQGDTQYF,TGTGCCAGCACCGATCAAGGGGATACGCAGTATTTT
-,TRBJ1-5,TRBV24-1,-,CATSVSGVERPQHF,TGTGCCACCAGTGTCTCGGGGGTTGAGCGGCCCCAGCATTTT
few,TRBJ1-2,TRBV20-1,-,CSARHTDSHYGHTF,TGCAGTGCTAGACATACCGACAGTCACTATGGCCACACCTTC
few,TRBJ1-2,TRBV28,-,CASSSPGSYYGYTF,TGTGCCAGCAGTTCCCCGGGGAGCTACTATGGCTACACCTTC
-,TRBJ2-2,TRBV12-3/TRBV12-4,-,CASSLGQGRLNTGELFF,TGTGCCAGCAGTTTGGGGCAGGGGAGGTTAAACACCGGGGAGCTGTTTTTT
few,TRBJ2-1,TRBV20-1,TRBD2,CSARDLGTSGGRYNEQFF,TGCAGTGCTAGAGATCTGGGGACTAGCGGGGGGCGTTACAATGAGCAGTTCTTC
many,TRBJ2-5,TRBV6-5,-,CASSYNGEETQYF,TGTGCCAGCAGTTATAACGGGGAAGAGACCCAGTACTTC
-,TRBJ2-7,TRBV4-3,-,CASSQAHPGWYNEQYF,TGCGCCAGCAGCCAAGCCCACCCCGGCTGGTACAATGAGCAGTACTTC
once,TRBJ2-3,TRBV7-2,TRBD2,CASSLEFPLAGTDTQYF,TGTGCCAGCAGCTTAGAATTCCCGCTAGCGGGCACAGATACGCAGTATTTT
-,TRBJ1-4,TRBV7-8,TRBD1,CASSGGQGESGKLFF,TGTGCCAGCAGCGGTGGACAGGGGGAAAGCGGAAAACTGTTTTTT
-,TRBJ2-7,TRBV4-3,TRBD1,CASSQEGTGVREQYF,TGCGCCAGCAGCCAAGAGGGGACAGGGGTGCGCGAGCAGTACTTC
-,TRBJ1-6,TRBV20-1,-,CSARDSLGTLHF,TGCAGTGCTAGAGATTCTTTGGGGACCCTCCACTTT
few,TRBJ2-5,TRBV27,TRBD1,CASSTRRDRAQETQYF,TGTGCCAGCAGTACCCGCCGGGACAGGGCTCAAGAGACCCAGTACTTC
-,TRBJ2-7,TRBV5-1,-,CASSHGGGQGNEQYF,TGCGCCAGCAGCCACGGTGGGGGCCAAGGGAATGAGCAGTACTTC
many,TRBJ2-3,TRBV12-3/TRBV12-4,-,CASSLFTDTQYF,TGTGCCAGCAGTTTATTCACAGATACGCAGTATTTT
once,TRBJ2-5,TRBV7-9,TRBD1,CASSSGGQGLVQETQYF,TGTGCCAGCAGCTCGGGGGGACAGGGATTGGTACAAGAGACCCAGTACTTC
many,TRBJ1-1,TRBV29-1,-,CSVEKDRRDTEAFF,TGCAGCGTTGAAAAGGATCGCAGGGACACTGAAGCTTTCTTT
-,TRBJ1-1,TRBV6-6,-,CASLGGDTEAFF,TGTGCCAGCCTTGGGGGGGACACTGAAGCTTTCTTT
few,TRBJ2-7,TRBV4-2,TRBD2,CASSQGSGANNEQYF,TGTGCCAGCAGCCAAGGGAGCGGGGCGAACAATGAGCAGTACTTC
-,TRBJ2-3,TRBV20-1,-,CSARGLRAGTTDTQYF,TGCAGTGCTAGGGGCCTCCGTGCGGGCACCACAGATACGCAGTATTTT
many,TRBJ2-3,TRBV10-3,TRBD2,CAIRTSGSLTDTQYF,TGTGCCATCAGAACGAGCGGGAGCCTCACAGATACGCAGTATTTT
-,TRBJ2-3,TRBV10-3,-,CATGRGVGVEDTQYF,TGTGCCACGGGACGAGGGGTCGGTGTAGAAGATACGCAGTATTTT
-,TRBJ2-1,TRBV24-1,TRBD1,CATSLYRGHYNEQFF,TGTGCCACCAGCCTTTACAGGGGGCACTACAATGAGCAGTTCTTC
-,TRBJ2-2,TRBV7-2,-,CASSEKARTANTGELFF,TGTGCCAGCAGCGAAAAGGCCAGGACAGCTAACACCGGGGAGCTGTTTTTT
-,TRBJ2-7,TRBV4-2,-,CTSSPHRTALSSYEQYF,TGTACCAGCAGCCCTCACAGGACAGCGCTTAGCTCCTACGAGCAGTACTTC
many,TRBJ1-2,TRBV10-3,-,CAISEGGLSYGYTF,TGTGCCATCAGTGAGGGGGGGCTGAGCTATGGCTACACCTTC
-,TRBJ1-5,TRBV20-1,TRBD1,CSARDFQGGQRGNQPQHF,TGCAGTGCTAGAGATTTCCAAGGGGGCCAAAGAGGGAATCAGCCCCAGCATTTT
few,TRBJ2-7,TRBV4-1,TRBD1,CASSRKDGQGAPYEQYF,TGCGCCAGCAGCCGAAAGGACGGTCAGGGGGCACCCTACGAGCAGTACTTC
-,TRBJ1-1,TRBV6-1,-,CASTGDNMNTEAFF,TGTGCCAGCACCGGGGACAACATGAACACTGAAGCTTTCTTT
-,TRBJ2-7,TRBV6-2/TRBV6-3,-,CASSYSVWQGSNYEQYF,TGTGCCAGCAGTTACTCGGTCTGGCAGGGCTCTAACTACGAGCAGTACTTC
-,TRBJ2-7,TRBV20-1,-,CSALQGNEQYF,TGCAGTGCTCTACAGGGAAACGAGCAGTACTTC
-,TRBJ2-3,TRBV7-9,-,CASSPQGSTQYF,TGTGCCAGCAGCCCCCAGGGGAGTACGCAGTATTTT
few,TRBJ2-7,TRBV20-1,-,CSARTQGIPYEQYF,TGCAGTGCTAGGACACAGGGAATCCCCTACGAGCAGTACTTC
-,TRBJ2-2,TRBV6-2/TRBV6-3,-,CASSYSTILDRSGELFF,TGTGCCAGCAGTTACTCGACCATTCTTGATCGATCCGGGGAGCTGTTTTTT
-,TRBJ2-2,TRBV6-2/TRBV6-3,-,CASSYSVEGGVYTGELFF,TGTGCCAGCAGTTACTCAGTAGAAGGCGGGGTTTACACCGGGGAGCTGTTTTTT
many,TRBJ1-2,TRBV6-6,-,CASSYSGTVYGYTF,TGTGCCAGCAGTTACTCGGGGACGGTGTATGGCTACACCTTC
few,TRBJ2-1,TRBV5-6,TRBD1,CVSSLGDRAYNEQFF,TGCGTCAGCAGCTTGGGGGACAGGGCCTACAATGAGCAGTTCTTC
-,TRBJ2-4,TRBV7-2,-,CASSVAKNIKYF,TGTGCCAGCAGCGTAGCCAAAAACATTAAGTACTTC
-,TRBJ1-5,TRBV7-6,-,CASSLEQGLNQPQHF,TGTGCCAGCAGCTTGGAGCAGGGCCTCAATCAGCCCCAGCATTTT
-,TRBJ1-2,TRBV10-1,-,CASSEGRASGYTF,TGCGCCAGCAGTGAAGGGAGGGCGAGTGGCTACACCTTC
-,TRBJ2-3,TRBV20-1,-,CSTSGRMGDTQYF,TGCAGTACCTCTGGGCGAATGGGAGATACGCAGTATTTT
-,TRBJ2-5,TRBV3-1,TRBD1,CASSQTGQGIPETQYF,TGTGCCAGCAGCCAAACGGGACAGGGGATACCTGAGACCCAGTACTTC